This T cell receptor beta chain was profiled in a study of siplizumab effects on memory and regulatory T cells. As concerns this clone: What it binds is unknown.

Germline V gene lookup returns CDR1 SGHNT and CDR2 YYREEE (reference sequence). V lost 4 bases, J lost 4 bases, and 7 bases lay in between. The CDR3 has 12 residues. Per-sample assaying covered roughly 93,000 TCR templates. Profiling relied on immunoSEQ multiplex PCR, and the TCRdb table lists in-frame clones only, not all of them. The sample lists about 85,000 clones; more than 85% were seen once. The study's findings and limits: The study found that mappable alloreactive CD4+ clones averaged around 69% Treg-derived with siplizumab and 25% to 30% in controls. Proliferating Tregs taken from siplizumab cultures were not shown to have a confirmed suppressive function.

The source of this sequence is a human donor in good health. The chain is built from TRBV5-4 and TRBJ2-3; D is unresolved. Input material: CD8+ T cells sorted from blood. The CDR3 loop reads CASSALADTQYF. The CDR3 nucleotides are TGTGCCAGCAGCGCATTAGCAGATACGCAGTATTTT.